These 2 T cell receptor beta chains were sequenced from one sample in a study of blood T cell repertoires in COVID-19. TCRdb's table, derived via immunoSEQ multiplex PCR, lists solely in-frame clones and lacks some. The repertoire has over 250,000 clones, about four fifths of them found once; the top ten carry approximately 10%. The sequencing input was peripheral blood. The receptors here all came from a woman between 45 and 60 years old who had recovered from COVID-19.

The rearrangement joins TRBV19 to TRBJ2-5; 8 bases fit TRBD1. The CDR3 length is 17 residues. V gave up 4 bases and J gave up 2 bases; unmatched junction bases: 12. CDR1 is LNHDA, CDR2 SQIVND, per germline (reference sequence). The CDR3 DNA follows: TGTGCCAGTAGTACACGCGGACAGGGCGGGCCACAAGAGACCCAGTACTTC. Protein sequence: CASSTRGQGGPQETQYF.

The V and J genes are TRBV2 and TRBJ2-2, with TRBD2 identical over 13 bases. Germline V gives CDR1 SNHLY, CDR2 FYNNEI. V lost 6 bases, J lost 6 bases, and 1 base stayed unmatched. There are 14 residues in the CDR3. This CDR3 is CASRGLAGPGELFF. The CDR3 coding sequence is TGTGCCAGCAGGGGACTAGCGGGACCCGGGGAGCTGTTTTTT.